Each of the 27 T cell receptor beta chains below was sequenced from the same sample in a study of blood T cell repertoires in COVID-19. Profiled with immunoSEQ multiplex PCR; TCRdb holds only in-frame clones, not every one. Among approximately 150,000 clones listed, approximately 84% were seen once. Source material: peripheral blood. These receptors all stem from a human donor in a cohort sampled during active COVID-19.

V gene TRBV5-3 combines with J gene TRBJ1-2; D is undetermined. TRBV5-3 is classed as an ORF, of uncertain function. Trimming took off 1 base at V and 5 bases at J, with 9 bases between the two ends. The CDR3 contains 13 residues. The CDR3 sequence: CARSLRRAYGYTF. In nucleotides, the CDR3 is TGTGCCAGAAGCTTGAGGCGGGCTTATGGCTACACCTTC.

The chain uses TRBV11-2 and TRBJ2-5; a possible D gene is TRBD1 (6 bases). CDR3 size: 15 residues. CDR1 is SGHAT, CDR2 FQNNGV, per germline. V lost 1 base and J 2 bases, leaving 11 bases between the germline ends. The CDR3 bases are TGTGCCAGCAGCTTAGGATGGACAGAACAAGAGACCCAGTACTTC. Protein: CASSLGWTEQETQYF.

CDR3 bases: TGTGCCAGCGGAGCCGGGGGGAGGGGCGTCGGCTATGGCTACACCTTC. Protein sequence: CASGAGGRGVGYGYTF. The rearrangement uses TRBV11-2 and TRBJ1-2; tentative D call: TRBD1 (5 bases). V was trimmed by 8 bases and J by 4 bases, leaving 23 bases between them. Germline CDR1 reads SGHAT; CDR2 reads FQNNGV. CDR3 length equals 16 residues.

The J gene is TRBJ1-3, the V gene TRBV24-1, with 12 positions matching TRBD1. V shed 6 bases and J 4 bases; nucleotides not matched to a gene: 18. Germline-derived CDR1 and CDR2 are KGHDR and SFDVKD. The CDR3 totals 20 residues. The DNA for the CDR3 is TGTGCCACCAGTCCCTCTTCCGGGACAGGGGGCCTGGGGGGGGGAAACACCATATATTTT. Translated, it gives CATSPSSGTGGLGGGNTIYF.

A single count supports this clone. This chain connects TRBV6-5 to TRBJ2-1; D remains unclear. This CDR3 has 14 residues. V was cut by 6 bases and J by 0 bases, with 9 bases left in between. Germline lookup yields CDR1 MNHEY and CDR2 SVGAGI. CDR3: CASRMASSYNEQFF. CDR3 nucleotides: TGTGCCAGCAGAATGGCCAGCTCCTACAATGAGCAGTTCTTC.

In this sample, this clone turned up a few times. The rearrangement uses TRBV5-1 and TRBJ2-2; 8 bases are a match to TRBD1. The CDR3 is 14 amino acids. Losses at the gene ends were 4 bases for V and 7 bases for J; bases not matched to a gene: 6. Germline V gene lookup returns CDR1 SGHRS and CDR2 YFSETQ. The CDR3 DNA follows: TGCGCCAGCAGCGCGGGACAGGCCGACGGGGAGCTGTTTTTT. This codes for CASSAGQADGELFF.

The chain joins TRBV7-8 to TRBJ2-7; TRBD2 agrees at 8 bases. CDR1 and CDR2 (germline): SGHVS, FQNEAQ. CDR3 length: 14 residues. V lost 1 base, J lost 5 bases, and 4 bases stayed unmatched. CDR3 nucleotides: TGTGCCAGCAGCTTAGACAGCGGGAGAAACGAGCAGTACGTC. Its translation: CASSLDSGRNEQYV.

V and J are TRBV7-9 and TRBJ2-6; a possible D gene is TRBD2 (5 bases). Germline CDR1 and CDR2: SEHNR and FQNEAQ (reference sequence). Trimming left V 3 bases short and J 4 bases short, with 13 bases between. The CDR3 has 16 residues. The CDR3 region has the DNA TGTGCCAGCAGCTTGGATCGGGGTTCCGGGGCCAACGTCCTGACTTTC. This codes for CASSLDRGSGANVLTF.

This chain links TRBV19 with TRBJ2-1; TRBD1 might be the D (5 bases). Germline V gene sequence: CDR1 LNHDA, CDR2 SQIVND (reference sequence). Deletions cut 6 bases from V and 7 bases from J, with 13 bases between. The CDR3 is 13 residues long. This chain's CDR3 is CASRDDRQNEQFF. As DNA, the CDR3 is TGTGCCAGTAGGGACGACAGACAGAATGAGCAGTTCTTC. The full variable domain, with the rest looked up from reference TRBV19 and TRBJ2-1, is DGGITQSPKYLFRKEGQNVTLSCEQNLNHDAMYWYRQDPGQGLRLIYYSQIVNDFQKGDIAEGYSVSREKKESFPLTVTSAQKNPTAFYLCASRDDRQNEQFFGPGTRLTVL.

This chain joins TRBV4-2 and TRBJ2-2; 9 nucleotides match TRBD1. This CDR3 is 16 amino acids long. Germline CDR1 and CDR2: LGHNA and YNFKEQ. The ends lost 2 bases at V and 2 bases at J; junction bases unmatched: 3. The CDR3 nucleotides read TGTGCCAGCAGCCAAAGACAGGGGGGAAACACCGGGGAGCTGTTTTTT. Encoded protein: CASSQRQGGNTGELFF.

The rearrangement joins TRBV3-1 (or the pseudogene TRBV3-2) to TRBJ2-3; TRBD1 matches 8 bases. The CDR3 loop spans 17 amino acids. Losses at the gene ends were 1 base for V and 1 base for J; bases not matched to a gene: 7. CDR1 is LGHDT, CDR2 YNNKEL, per germline (reference sequence). The CDR3 loop is CASSQVVQTGGTDTQYF. Here the CDR3 DNA reads TGTGCCAGCAGCCAAGTGGTTCAGACAGGGGGCACAGATACGCAGTATTTT.

The genes are TRBV28 and TRBJ1-5; 7 nucleotides line up with TRBD1. This CDR3 has 14 amino acids. The germline CDR1 and CDR2 sequences are MDHEN and SYDVKM. Losses at the gene ends were 10 bases for V and 6 bases for J; bases not matched to a gene: 12. The CDR3 reads CATFFRGSGQPQHF. The CDR3 DNA sequence: TGTGCCACTTTCTTCAGGGGGTCTGGTCAGCCCCAGCATTTT. Full variable domain (missing parts from reference TRBV28 and TRBJ1-5): DVKVTQSSRYLVKRTGEKVFLECVQDMDHENMFWYRQDPGLGLRLIYFSYDVKMKEKGDIPEGYSVSREKKERFSLILESASTNQTSMYLCATFFRGSGQPQHFGDGTRLSIL.

The V and J genes are TRBV9 and TRBJ2-3; a possible D gene is TRBD2 (6 bases). This CDR3 contains 16 residues. V lost 4 bases and J 0 bases, leaving 15 bases between the germline ends. CDR1 is SGDLS, CDR2 YYNGEE, per germline. This CDR3 is CASSRAGYASTDTQYF. The CDR3 DNA is TGTGCCAGCAGCCGGGCGGGATACGCTAGCACAGATACGCAGTATTTT.

The gene calls are TRBV11-2 and TRBJ1-1; D uncertain. Germline V gene data show CDR1 as SGHAT and CDR2 as FQNNGV. This CDR3 is 15 amino acids long. V dropped 3 bases and J dropped 6 bases, with 17 bases sitting between them. The CDR3 loop reads CASSFTAFLSPEAFF. CDR3 coding DNA: TGTGCCAGCAGCTTCACTGCCTTCCTTTCCCCTGAAGCTTTCTTT. Together with reference TRBV11-2 and TRBJ1-1, the CDR3 gives the full variable domain: EAGVAQSPRYKIIEKRQSVAFWCNPISGHATLYWYQQILGQGPKLLIQFQNNGVVDDSQLPKDRFSAERLKGVDSTLKIQPAKLEDSAVYLCASSFTAFLSPEAFFGQGTRLTVV.

The V and J genes are TRBV11-2 and TRBJ2-1; a possible D gene is TRBD2 (6 bases). The V end was cut by 7 bases, the J end by 7 bases, with 26 bases between. CDR3 length equals 17 residues. CDR1 is SGHAT, CDR2 FQNNGV, per germline. The CDR3 DNA is TGTGCCAGCACCCGGGGGAGAGTGGTTGATGGTTTGAATGAGCAGTTCTTC. Protein product: CASTRGRVVDGLNEQFF.

The J gene is TRBJ2-2, the V gene TRBV6-4, with D possibly TRBD2 on 6 matching bases. This CDR3 contains 14 residues. Germline V gene lookup returns CDR1 MRHNA and CDR2 SNTAGT. V lost 8 bases to trimming and J lost 6 bases, with 16 bases between them. The CDR3 reads CASSATRSAGELFF. CDR3 in DNA: TGTGCCAGCTCCGCGACTAGAAGTGCCGGGGAGCTGTTTTTT.

The rearrangement links TRBV7-9 to TRBJ2-1, with 8 bases lining up with TRBD1. CDR3 size: 15 residues. In germline, CDR1 is SEHNR, CDR2 FQNEAQ (reference sequence). V was clipped by 5 bases and J by 3 bases; unmatched bases: 6. DNA for the CDR3: TGTGCCAGCAGCCGTGGACAGGGCGTCTACAATGAGCAGTTCTTC. This sequence encodes CASSRGQGVYNEQFF. The full variable domain, completed using reference TRBV7-9 and TRBJ2-1, is DTGVSQNPRHKITKRGQNVTFRCDPISEHNRLYWYRQTLGQGPEFLTYFQNEAQLEKSRLLSDRFSAERPKGSFSTLEIQRTEQGDSAMYLCASSRGQGVYNEQFFGPGTRLTVL.

This chain uses TRBV29-1 with TRBJ2-1; 11 bases line up with TRBD2. Germline V gene data show CDR1 as SQVTM and CDR2 as ANQGSEA. With V trimmed by 3 bases and J by 6 bases, 4 bases remained unmatched. This CDR3 is built from 14 residues. The DNA of the CDR3 is TGCAGCGTTGATGGGCTAGCGGGGGGCAATGAGCAGTTCTTC. Translated: CSVDGLAGGNEQFF.

This clone has only a few counts. The DNA for the CDR3 is TGTGCCAGCAGCTCCGTCGGGACAGGAGCCTGGGAGACCCAGTACTTC. Protein: CASSSVGTGAWETQYF. The V call is TRBV11-2, the J call TRBJ2-5, with TRBD1 matching 8 bases. V trimming: 4 bases; J trimming: 5 bases; junction bases outside the gene matches: 12. The germline gives CDR1 SGHAT, CDR2 FQNNGV. This CDR3 comprises 16 residues.

The chain uses TRBV5-1 and TRBJ1-2, with 7 bases identical to TRBD1. Germline V gene data show CDR1 as SGHRS and CDR2 as YFSETQ. V lost 0 bases and J lost 8; bases outside the gene matches: 7. This CDR3 region has 14 residues. CDR3 loop: CASSLAEGAGGYTF. CDR3 nucleotide sequence: TGCGCCAGCAGCTTGGCGGAGGGGGCTGGAGGCTACACCTTC.

The rearrangement uses TRBV7-3 and TRBJ2-5; no clear D. Germline V lookup: CDR1 SGHTA, CDR2 FQGTGA. Trimming took 5 bases from V and 5 from J, leaving 15 bases between them. There are 14 residues in the CDR3. DNA for the CDR3: TGTGCCAGCAGCCCCGGAGTGAACTGGGAGACCCAGTACTTC. Its protein product is CASSPGVNWETQYF. Using reference TRBV7-3 and TRBJ2-5 for the parts outside the CDR3, the full variable domain is GAGVSQTPSNKVTEKGKYVELRCDPISGHTALYWYRQSLGQGPEFLIYFQGTGAADDSGLPNDRFFAVRPEGSVSTLKIQRTERGDSAVYLCASSPGVNWETQYFGPGTRLLVL.

The chain is built from TRBV19 and TRBJ1-1, with 7 bases that match TRBD1. The CDR3 runs 15 residues. The V and J ends lost 6 bases and 0 bases, in that order; junction bases with no gene match: 7. Germline CDR1 and CDR2: LNHDA and SQIVND (reference sequence). The CDR3 nucleotides are TGTGCCAGTAGCACAGGGGCGGGCATGAACACTGAAGCTTTCTTT. Translating it yields CASSTGAGMNTEAFF. The whole variable domain, remainder taken from reference TRBV19 and TRBJ1-1, is DGGITQSPKYLFRKEGQNVTLSCEQNLNHDAMYWYRQDPGQGLRLIYYSQIVNDFQKGDIAEGYSVSREKKESFPLTVTSAQKNPTAFYLCASSTGAGMNTEAFFGQGTRLTVV.

This clone appeared a few times. The rearrangement links TRBV2 to TRBJ2-5; D possibly corresponds to TRBD2 (5 bases). The CDR3 runs to 14 residues. CDR1 and CDR2 (germline): SNHLY, FYNNEI. The V end lost 5 bases, the J end lost 1 base, and 11 bases lay between the germline ends. As DNA, the CDR3 is TGTGCCAGCAGTACCCTCGGAGGCCAAGAGACCCAGTACTTC. This codes for CASSTLGGQETQYF.

The rearrangement uses TRBV6-5 and TRBJ2-4; D possibly corresponds to TRBD1 (5 bases). V lost 6 bases and J 5 bases, leaving 17 bases between the germline ends. Germline CDR1 MNHEY, CDR2 SVGAGI. The CDR3 is 15 amino acids. CDR3 in amino acids: CASRRHIDRENIQYF. The CDR3, as DNA: TGTGCCAGCAGACGCCATATCGACAGAGAAAACATTCAGTACTTC.

This clone was seen a few times. The chain combines TRBV2 with TRBJ2-1, with D possibly being TRBD1 (6 bases). The CDR3 covers 14 residues. The V gene lost 5 bases and the J gene lost 14 bases, with 22 bases spanning the gap. The germline CDR1 and CDR2 sequences are SNHLY and FYNNEI. For the CDR3, the DNA is TGTGCCAGCAGTTCCCGGACAGAATCTAACGGGGAGTTCTTC. Its protein is CASSSRTESNGEFF. Full variable domain (outside the CDR3, taken from reference TRBV2 and TRBJ2-1): EPEVTQTPSHQVTQMGQEVILRCVPISNHLYFYWYRQILGQKVEFLVSFYNNEISEKSEIFDDQFSVERPDGSNFTLKIRSTKLEDSAMYFCASSSRTESNGEFFGPGTRLTVL.

V gene TRBV7-3 combines with J gene TRBJ2-1, with TRBD2 matching 11 bases. The ends lost 1 base at V and 0 bases at J; junction bases unmatched: 11. The CDR3 runs to 20 residues. Per germline, CDR1 SGHTA and CDR2 FQGTGA. The CDR3 sequence is CASSLIPASGGKSSYNEQFF. The CDR3 DNA reads TGTGCCAGCAGCTTAATTCCGGCTAGCGGGGGGAAAAGCTCCTACAATGAGCAGTTCTTC. Looking up the rest from reference TRBV7-3 and TRBJ2-1 gives the full variable domain: GAGVSQTPSNKVTEKGKYVELRCDPISGHTALYWYRQSLGQGPEFLIYFQGTGAADDSGLPNDRFFAVRPEGSVSTLKIQRTERGDSAVYLCASSLIPASGGKSSYNEQFFGPGTRLTVL.

The genes are TRBV19 and TRBJ2-3; D is unresolved. Deletions cut 4 bases from V and 3 bases from J, with 14 bases between. Germline loops: CDR1 LNHDA, CDR2 SQIVND (reference sequence). CDR3 length: 15 residues. CDR3 nucleotides: TGTGCCAGTAGTACGCTAGAATTGATGACAGATACGCAGTATTTT. It encodes CASSTLELMTDTQYF.